Listed below are T cell receptor beta chains from one sample, sequenced in a study of cytomegalovirus exposure and HLA in healthy donors. Profiled with immunoSEQ multiplex PCR; TCRdb holds only in-frame clones, not every one. Among 60,000 to 75,000 clones listed, less than 80% were seen once. Sequences were obtained from PBMCs. These receptors were obtained from a woman aged 40 to 50 in good health and CMV-seropositive. CDR3s include the opening cysteine and the closing phenylalanine or tryptophan. Each record gives: CDR3 DNA, CDR3 protein, J gene, V gene, CDR3 length, clone size, D gene. A D gene is named only where the DNA matches it firmly. The size field is filled for only some rows; it gives once, few, many or a size class.

cdr3_nt: TGTGCCAGCAGCCCAAGACAGGGGGAAGCTAATGAAAAACTGTTTTTT
cdr3_aa: CASSPRQGEANEKLFF
j_call: TRBJ1-4
v_call: TRBV9
cdr3_length: 16
clone_size: -
d_call: TRBD1

cdr3_nt: TGCGCCAGCAGCCAAGTTGGGAGTTACAATGAGCAGTTCTTC
cdr3_aa: CASSQVGSYNEQFF
j_call: TRBJ2-1
v_call: TRBV4-1
cdr3_length: 14
clone_size: -
d_call: -

cdr3_nt: TGTGCCAGCTCACCTGACAAGAACACTGAAGCTTTCTTT
cdr3_aa: CASSPDKNTEAFF
j_call: TRBJ1-1
v_call: TRBV18
cdr3_length: 13
clone_size: -
d_call: -

cdr3_nt: TGTGCCAGCAGCCCCCCCGCGGCCCGGGATGAAGCTTTCTTT
cdr3_aa: CASSPPAARDEAFF
j_call: TRBJ1-1
v_call: TRBV5-4
cdr3_length: 14
clone_size: -
d_call: -

cdr3_nt: TGTGCCAGCAGTGAGCACTATCTAGAAAACACCATATATTTT
cdr3_aa: CASSEHYLENTIYF
j_call: TRBJ1-3
v_call: TRBV25-1
cdr3_length: 14
clone_size: -
d_call: -

cdr3_nt: TGTGCCAGTAGTATAGCCGGCGGCGGGGGAATTTCACCCCTCCACTTT
cdr3_aa: CASSIAGGGGISPLHF
j_call: TRBJ1-6
v_call: TRBV19
cdr3_length: 16
clone_size: -
d_call: -

cdr3_nt: TGTGCCAGCAGCTTAGGAGCGGGCCGGACCTACGAGCAGTACTTC
cdr3_aa: CASSLGAGRTYEQYF
j_call: TRBJ2-7
v_call: TRBV7-8
cdr3_length: 15
clone_size: -
d_call: -

cdr3_nt: TGTGCCAGCAGCCCCCCCCCGCGGGGAGTCAACACAGATACGCAGTATTTT
cdr3_aa: CASSPPPRGVNTDTQYF
j_call: TRBJ2-3
v_call: TRBV12-1
cdr3_length: 17
clone_size: -
d_call: -

cdr3_nt: TGTGCCAGCAGTCGGGGGAGGGAAGAGACCCAGTACTTC
cdr3_aa: CASSRGREETQYF
j_call: TRBJ2-5
v_call: TRBV6-5
cdr3_length: 13
clone_size: -
d_call: TRBD2

cdr3_nt: TGCAGCGTTGAGCCCATATCGGCTAGCGGGGGGGGTGAGCAGTTCTTC
cdr3_aa: CSVEPISASGGGEQFF
j_call: TRBJ2-1
v_call: TRBV29-1
cdr3_length: 16
clone_size: few
d_call: TRBD2

cdr3_nt: TGTGCCAGCAGCGCCCGGGACAGGGGGGCCCCAGATACGCAGTATTTT
cdr3_aa: CASSARDRGAPDTQYF
j_call: TRBJ2-3
v_call: TRBV21-1
cdr3_length: 16
clone_size: few
d_call: -

cdr3_nt: TGTGCCAGCAGTGTGGGACAGAGAGGGGTTGGCTACACCTTC
cdr3_aa: CASSVGQRGVGYTF
j_call: TRBJ1-2
v_call: TRBV2
cdr3_length: 14
clone_size: -
d_call: TRBD1

cdr3_nt: TGTGCCAGCAGTTACTCGTATTCGGGGGTCGGCTACACCTTC
cdr3_aa: CASSYSYSGVGYTF
j_call: TRBJ1-2
v_call: TRBV6-5
cdr3_length: 14
clone_size: -
d_call: -

cdr3_nt: TGTGCCAGTAGTCCCATTGCGGGGAGGTACCAAGAGACCCAGTACTTC
cdr3_aa: CASSPIAGRYQETQYF
j_call: TRBJ2-5
v_call: TRBV19
cdr3_length: 16
clone_size: -
d_call: -

cdr3_nt: TGTGCCAGCAGCAACCTCCTCCGGGACAGTTACTACGAGCAGTACTTC
cdr3_aa: CASSNLLRDSYYEQYF
j_call: TRBJ2-7
v_call: TRBV21-1
cdr3_length: 16
clone_size: -
d_call: -

cdr3_nt: TGTGCCAGCAGCCAAGATCTTTGGACATCCGGGGAGCTGTTTTTT
cdr3_aa: CASSQDLWTSGELFF
j_call: TRBJ2-2
v_call: TRBV14
cdr3_length: 15
clone_size: -
d_call: -

cdr3_nt: TGTGCCAGCAGCTTGGAAATAACTGAAGCTTTCTTT
cdr3_aa: CASSLEITEAFF
j_call: TRBJ1-1
v_call: TRBV5-4
cdr3_length: 12
clone_size: many
d_call: -

cdr3_nt: TGTGCCAGCAGTGAAGCGCGCAATAGCGCGGGAGGATACAATGAGCAGTTCTTC
cdr3_aa: CASSEARNSAGGYNEQFF
j_call: TRBJ2-1
v_call: TRBV2
cdr3_length: 18
clone_size: -
d_call: TRBD2

cdr3_nt: TGTGCCGGCTCGACGATGGCGTTTGAGGATGAGCAGTTCTTC
cdr3_aa: CAGSTMAFEDEQFF
j_call: TRBJ2-1
v_call: TRBV6-1
cdr3_length: 14
clone_size: -
d_call: -

cdr3_nt: TGTGCCAGTAGTACCGTACACAGGGGGAATCGATATGAGCAGTACTTC
cdr3_aa: CASSTVHRGNRYEQYF
j_call: TRBJ2-7
v_call: TRBV19
cdr3_length: 16
clone_size: few
d_call: TRBD1

cdr3_nt: TGCAGCGGATACTATGGTGGCACTGAAGCTTTCTTT
cdr3_aa: CSGYYGGTEAFF
j_call: TRBJ1-1
v_call: TRBV29-1
cdr3_length: 12
clone_size: -
d_call: -

cdr3_nt: TGTGCCAGCAGCCAAGGAGCGGGGGAAGTGAATGAGCAGTTCTTC
cdr3_aa: CASSQGAGEVNEQFF
j_call: TRBJ2-1
v_call: TRBV4-2
cdr3_length: 15
clone_size: once
d_call: TRBD2

cdr3_nt: TGTGCCAGCAGTTACTCTGGTGTGCAGGGGCAAGCTTTCTTT
cdr3_aa: CASSYSGVQGQAFF
j_call: TRBJ1-1
v_call: TRBV6-5
cdr3_length: 14
clone_size: -
d_call: -

cdr3_nt: TGTGCCAGCAGCACGGGACAGGGGTACACTGAAGCTTTCTTT
cdr3_aa: CASSTGQGYTEAFF
j_call: TRBJ1-1
v_call: TRBV5-5
cdr3_length: 14
clone_size: few
d_call: TRBD1

cdr3_nt: TGTGCCAGTAGTAGTACCACAGGGGGAGGCGATGAAAAACTGTTTTTT
cdr3_aa: CASSSTTGGGDEKLFF
j_call: TRBJ1-4
v_call: TRBV19
cdr3_length: 16
clone_size: many
d_call: TRBD1

cdr3_nt: TGTGCCAGTAGTATGGCGGGTGTGATCGGACAGGGGAACTATGGCTACACCTTC
cdr3_aa: CASSMAGVIGQGNYGYTF
j_call: TRBJ1-2
v_call: TRBV19
cdr3_length: 18
clone_size: -
d_call: TRBD1

cdr3_nt: TGTGCCAGCCGACCGGACAGCTTACGGTACGAGCAGTACTTC
cdr3_aa: CASRPDSLRYEQYF
j_call: TRBJ2-7
v_call: TRBV27
cdr3_length: 14
clone_size: -
d_call: -

cdr3_nt: TGTGCCAGCAGCACGAGTTTCTACGGCTACACCTTC
cdr3_aa: CASSTSFYGYTF
j_call: TRBJ1-2
v_call: TRBV11-3
cdr3_length: 12
clone_size: few
d_call: -

cdr3_nt: TGTGCCAGCAGAGGGACAGGGGGCGGTGAAAAACTGTTTTTT
cdr3_aa: CASRGTGGGEKLFF
j_call: TRBJ1-4
v_call: TRBV6-5
cdr3_length: 14
clone_size: few
d_call: TRBD1

cdr3_nt: TGTGCCAGCAGCCCGGGAGGACAGCCGGGGGAGACCCAGTACTTC
cdr3_aa: CASSPGGQPGETQYF
j_call: TRBJ2-5
v_call: TRBV7-6
cdr3_length: 15
clone_size: -
d_call: -

cdr3_nt: TGCGCCAGCAGCTCGGCCGGAGGTTCTGCAGCTGGCTACACCTTC
cdr3_aa: CASSSAGGSAAGYTF
j_call: TRBJ1-2
v_call: TRBV5-1
cdr3_length: 15
clone_size: once
d_call: -

cdr3_nt: TGTGCCAGCAGCTTAGTTCCCGTACAGGGGGCTGCTGGAAACACCATATATTTT
cdr3_aa: CASSLVPVQGAAGNTIYF
j_call: TRBJ1-3
v_call: TRBV7-2
cdr3_length: 18
clone_size: -
d_call: TRBD1

cdr3_nt: TGTGCCAGCGGGGGGGGCGGAGGAGCTTCACCCCTCCACTTT
cdr3_aa: CASGGGGGASPLHF
j_call: TRBJ1-6
v_call: TRBV11-3
cdr3_length: 14
clone_size: -
d_call: -

cdr3_nt: TGTGCCAGGAGCGGGGGGGCGGTAGATACGCAGTATTTT
cdr3_aa: CARSGGAVDTQYF
j_call: TRBJ2-3
v_call: TRBV2
cdr3_length: 13
clone_size: -
d_call: TRBD2

cdr3_nt: TGTGCCAGTAGTATTAGGAAGTCGGGACAGGGCTTTTACGAGCAGTACTTC
cdr3_aa: CASSIRKSGQGFYEQYF
j_call: TRBJ2-7
v_call: TRBV19
cdr3_length: 17
clone_size: -
d_call: TRBD1

cdr3_nt: TGTGCCAGCTCCCCGCAGGTTCAGCAAGAGACCCAGTACTTC
cdr3_aa: CASSPQVQQETQYF
j_call: TRBJ2-5
v_call: TRBV18
cdr3_length: 14
clone_size: -
d_call: -

cdr3_nt: TGCGCCAGCAGCGGACGACAGGGGAGCTCCTATAATTCACCCCTCCACTTT
cdr3_aa: CASSGRQGSSYNSPLHF
j_call: TRBJ1-6
v_call: TRBV5-1
cdr3_length: 17
clone_size: -
d_call: TRBD1

cdr3_nt: TGCGCCAGCAGCTTCCCAGGGGGCTATGGCTACACCTTC
cdr3_aa: CASSFPGGYGYTF
j_call: TRBJ1-2
v_call: TRBV5-1
cdr3_length: 13
clone_size: -
d_call: TRBD1

cdr3_nt: TGCGCCAGCAGCCCCGGGACAGGGGGCATTAAAGAGACCCAGTACTTC
cdr3_aa: CASSPGTGGIKETQYF
j_call: TRBJ2-5
v_call: TRBV5-1
cdr3_length: 16
clone_size: -
d_call: TRBD1

cdr3_nt: TGTGCCAGCAGGTCAGGGGTAGGAGGAAACACTGAAGCTTTCTTT
cdr3_aa: CASRSGVGGNTEAFF
j_call: TRBJ1-1
v_call: TRBV2
cdr3_length: 15
clone_size: -
d_call: -

cdr3_nt: TGTGCCACTACGCCTGACGGGGCAGGGGGTGGATACGAGCAGTACTTC
cdr3_aa: CATTPDGAGGGYEQYF
j_call: TRBJ2-7
v_call: TRBV10-3
cdr3_length: 16
clone_size: -
d_call: TRBD1

cdr3_nt: TGTGCCAGCAGCTTGAAGGAAGGACAGCGAAAGAAACAGCCCCAGCATTTT
cdr3_aa: CASSLKEGQRKKQPQHF
j_call: TRBJ1-5
v_call: TRBV5-6
cdr3_length: 17
clone_size: once
d_call: -

cdr3_nt: TGTGCTAGTGGTTCGACCCTCGGGACAGGGGGGTATAGCAATCAGCCCCAGCATTTT
cdr3_aa: CASGSTLGTGGYSNQPQHF
j_call: TRBJ1-5
v_call: TRBV12-5
cdr3_length: 19
clone_size: -
d_call: TRBD1

cdr3_nt: TGCGCCAGCAGCTTGGCCGGAGGGCAAATAGGTGAAAAACTGTTTTTT
cdr3_aa: CASSLAGGQIGEKLFF
j_call: TRBJ1-4
v_call: TRBV5-1
cdr3_length: 16
clone_size: -
d_call: -

cdr3_nt: TGTGCCGGACGGACAGACCAAGAGACCCAGTACTTC
cdr3_aa: CAGRTDQETQYF
j_call: TRBJ2-5
v_call: TRBV2
cdr3_length: 12
clone_size: few
d_call: -

cdr3_nt: TGTGCCAGCAGCTTAACAGGGCCTGGCTATGGCTACACCTTC
cdr3_aa: CASSLTGPGYGYTF
j_call: TRBJ1-2
v_call: TRBV7-9
cdr3_length: 14
clone_size: -
d_call: -

cdr3_nt: TGTGCCAGCAGGGAATATGCCGGGACAGTCAATGGCTACACCTTC
cdr3_aa: CASREYAGTVNGYTF
j_call: TRBJ1-2
v_call: TRBV2
cdr3_length: 15
clone_size: -
d_call: TRBD1

cdr3_nt: TGTGCCAGCAGCATCTCAGGGGGAGTTGAGCAGTTCTTC
cdr3_aa: CASSISGGVEQFF
j_call: TRBJ2-1
v_call: TRBV9
cdr3_length: 13
clone_size: -
d_call: TRBD1

cdr3_nt: TGCGCCAGCAGCCAGCTCGGGGGGCGGACTAGGGGCTACACCTTC
cdr3_aa: CASSQLGGRTRGYTF
j_call: TRBJ1-2
v_call: TRBV4-1
cdr3_length: 15
clone_size: few
d_call: -

cdr3_nt: TGTGCCAGCTCCCCACTAGCGGGGGGGGGAAATGAGCAGTTCTTC
cdr3_aa: CASSPLAGGGNEQFF
j_call: TRBJ2-1
v_call: TRBV18
cdr3_length: 15
clone_size: -
d_call: TRBD2

cdr3_nt: TGTGCCAGCAGCTTAGAGTGGGGGCGGTTGAACACCGGGGAGCTGTTTTTT
cdr3_aa: CASSLEWGRLNTGELFF
j_call: TRBJ2-2
v_call: TRBV7-2
cdr3_length: 17
clone_size: -
d_call: -

cdr3_nt: TGTGCCAGCAGGACGGGACAGGGGCGCAATCAGCCCCAGCATTTT
cdr3_aa: CASRTGQGRNQPQHF
j_call: TRBJ1-5
v_call: TRBV6-6
cdr3_length: 15
clone_size: -
d_call: TRBD1

cdr3_nt: TGCGCCAGCAGACTAGGGTTGATCAGCACTGAAGCTTTCTTT
cdr3_aa: CASRLGLISTEAFF
j_call: TRBJ1-1
v_call: TRBV5-1
cdr3_length: 14
clone_size: -
d_call: -